What follows are 4 T cell receptor beta chains derived from one specimen sequenced in a study of vaccination and CD4 T cells after COVID-19. No cognate antigen is known for these TCRs. The Oncomine TCR Beta short-read assay sequenced DNA from cultured CD4+ T cells. CD4+ T cells were cultured, and genomic DNA was extracted from them. MiXCR, run by TCRdb on the PCR reads, gives a single entry per CDR3 protein. The sample lists around 11,000 distinct CDR3 sequences, under 35% occurring once. Treatment specified: roughly ten-day PBMC culture with coronavirus spike peptide pools or control peptides (ViraFEST assay). Gathered ahead of the COVID-19 pandemic (2011-2018) were the CD4+ T cells of the unexposed donor. The specimen was CD4+ T cells from blood, cultured in vitro. The receptor source for this set is a human donor in good health.

The chain is built from TRBV10-3 and TRBJ1-1, with 7 bases lining up with TRBD1. The CDR3 is 14 amino acids. Looked up from germline, CDR1 is ENHRY and CDR2 is SYGVKD. V lost 4 bases, J lost 6 bases, and 8 bases stayed unmatched. CDR3 DNA sequence: TGTGCCATCAGTGCTTACAGGGGAGGAGCTGAAGCTTTCTTT. This sequence encodes CAISAYRGGAEAFF.

This chain connects TRBV6-2 or TRBV6-3 to TRBJ1-1; TRBD1 agrees at 7 bases. The V segment lost 5 bases and the J segment 0 bases; nucleotides outside the gene matches: 3. Germline lookup yields CDR1 MNHEY and CDR2 SVGEGT. The CDR3 covers 14 residues. CDR3: CASSKQGLNTEAFF. The CDR3 bases are TGTGCCAGCAGTAAACAGGGGTTGAACACTGAAGCTTTCTTT.

The chain joins TRBV6-4 to TRBJ2-2, with D possibly being TRBD2 (6 bases). Looked up from germline, CDR1 is MRHNA and CDR2 is SNTAGT. V shed 4 bases and J shed 5 bases, with 8 bases lying between them. The CDR3 sequence is 13 residues long. The chain's CDR3 is CASSAGETGELFF. CDR3 DNA sequence: TGTGCCAGCAGTGCGGGAGAGACCGGGGAGCTGTTTTTT.

This chain connects TRBV2 to TRBJ2-3; the D gene is possibly TRBD2 (5 bases). CDR3 length: 14 amino acids. Germline V gene data show CDR1 as SNHLY and CDR2 as FYNNEI. V lost 8 bases and J lost 2, with 14 bases in between. CDR3 bases: TGTGCCAGCTCAATTAGCGCTTACACAGATACGCAGTATTTT. Protein: CASSISAYTDTQYF.